This TCR beta chain was sequenced for a study of shared clonotypes between healthy human individuals. Background on the study: Each donor's CD8 memory used one plate, CD8 naive two, each CD4 subset three.

The germline CDR1 and CDR2 sequences are KGHSH and LQKENI. The CDR3 consists of 21 residues. V lost 2 bases and J lost 0; bases outside the gene matches: 12. Sequencing used immunoSEQ multiplex PCR; TCRdb keeps in-frame clones, though not all of them. Found here are roughly 2.2 million clones, just over 90% of them singletons; the top ten hold 0.39%. This TCR came from a man aged 18-30 years in good health. Some clones in this sample may be carry-over from other donors' samples. The chain combines TRBV18 with TRBJ2-1, with 14 bases lining up with TRBD2. The sequencing input was naive CD4+ T cells from PBMCs. Subset defined: CD45RA+ positively selected. CDR3 in amino acids: CASSPFPTSGRALASYNEQFF. The CDR3 nucleotides are TGTGCCAGCTCACCATTCCCGACTAGCGGGAGGGCCTTGGCCTCCTACAATGAGCAGTTCTTC.